Following are 32 T cell receptor beta chains from one sample sequenced in a study of a mutant IDH1 vaccine in newly diagnosed glioma. Sequenced by immunoSEQ multiplex PCR; TCRdb stores in-frame clones only, minus some. Seen here are 20,000 to 25,000 clones, roughly 93% observed once, and the top ten hold 1% to 1.5%. Indicated time point: baseline, week 1 (first vaccination visit). Treatment noted: pre-vaccination baseline after standard-of-care therapy. Material: PBMCs, obtained from a glioma patient treated with radiotherapy, temozolomide or both. Source of these receptors: a man between 40 and 49 years old with glioma.

This chain links TRBV2 with TRBJ2-3; TRBD1 aligns across 7 bases. CDR1 SNHLY and CDR2 FYNNEI come from the germline V gene. Losses at the gene ends were 7 bases for V and 2 bases for J; bases not matched to a gene: 6. The CDR3 contains 14 residues. The CDR3 is CASIGQAYTDTQYF. The CDR3 DNA reads TGTGCCAGCATTGGACAGGCTTACACAGATACGCAGTATTTT.

The CDR3 DNA sequence: TGTGCCAGCACTCTAGCGGGGAACTACGAGCAGTACTTC. It is translated as CASTLAGNYEQYF. The chain links TRBV5-4 to TRBJ2-7, with TRBD2 matching over 9 bases. The length of the CDR3 is 13 residues. V lost 6 bases, J lost 3 bases, and 4 bases stayed unmatched. Germline values: CDR1 SGHNT, CDR2 YYREEE (reference sequence).

CDR3 nucleotide sequence: TGTGCCAGCAGTTACTTGGGGGGGGACACTGAAGCTTTCTTT. This gives the protein CASSYLGGDTEAFF. This chain joins TRBV6-5 and TRBJ1-1; D is perhaps TRBD1 (5 bases). There are 14 residues in the CDR3. The germline gives CDR1 MNHEY, CDR2 SVGAGI. The germline V and J ends were trimmed by 1 base and 3 bases, with 9 bases remaining between them.

V gene TRBV4-1 combines with J gene TRBJ2-7; D gene unclear. The ends were cut back, 1 base at V and 4 bases at J, with 17 bases in the middle. In germline, CDR1 is MGHRA, CDR2 YSYEKL. The CDR3 sequence is 16 residues long. The CDR3 DNA reads as TGCGCCAGCAGCCAAGGAGACGGCGGCCTATCTTACGAGCAGTACTTC. It specifies CASSQGDGGLSYEQYF.

The chain has TRBV5-6 and TRBJ2-3; no reliable D call. The CDR3 totals 13 residues. Germline V gene data show CDR1 as SGHDT and CDR2 as YYEEEE. The ends were cut back, 2 bases at V and 6 bases at J, with 10 bases in the middle. This CDR3 reads CASSFVGPDTQYF. For the CDR3, the DNA is TGTGCCAGCAGCTTTGTAGGACCGGATACGCAGTATTTT.

The rearrangement links TRBV2 to TRBJ2-5, with TRBD2 matching over 9 bases. Germline trimming cut 4 bases from V and 1 base from J; bases unmatched to any gene: 4. CDR3 length equals 15 residues. CDR1 and CDR2 from the germline V gene are SNHLY and FYNNEI. CDR3 nucleotide sequence: TGTGCCAGCAGTGCGACTAGCGGAGGCCAAGAGACCCAGTACTTC. Its translation is CASSATSGGQETQYF.

The CDR3, as DNA: TGTGCCAGCAGCTTGGTGGGGGATACGCAGTATTTT. Amino acid sequence: CASSLVGDTQYF. The chain joins TRBV5-6 to TRBJ2-3, with D unclear. V was clipped by 0 bases and J by 6 bases, with 5 bases between them. Germline V CDR1 and CDR2: SGHDT, YYEEEE. The CDR3 sequence is 12 residues long.

The rearrangement uses TRBV5-4 and TRBJ2-5; tentatively, D is TRBD2 (5 bases). Germline lookup yields CDR1 SGHNT and CDR2 YYREEE (reference sequence). The CDR3 loop spans 15 amino acids. Trimming removed 0 bases at V and 12 bases at J, with 21 bases between. Here the CDR3 DNA reads TGTGCCAGCAGCTTGGATGGCAGAGAGGGTGCGTCGGAGTACTTC. Translating gives CASSLDGREGASEYF.

The chain recombines TRBV7-3 with TRBJ2-3, with D tentatively TRBD2 (5 bases). Deletions cut 8 bases from V and 2 bases from J, with 17 bases between. Germline V gene sequence: CDR1 SGHTA, CDR2 FQGTGA. The CDR3 loop spans 15 amino acids. The CDR3, as DNA: TGTGCCAGCGGGGTGGGTAGCGCTAACACAGATACGCAGTATTTT. This gives the protein CASGVGSANTDTQYF.

The chain carries TRBV19 and TRBJ2-7; 7 positions match TRBD2. This CDR3 is built from 15 residues. Germline values: CDR1 LNHDA, CDR2 SQIVND (reference sequence). V lost 3 bases, J lost 3 bases, and 8 bases stayed unmatched. CDR3 in DNA: TGTGCCAGTAGTATCTGGCTAGCGGACAACTACGAGCAGTACTTC. This codes for CASSIWLADNYEQYF. The full variable domain, rest sourced from reference TRBV19 and TRBJ2-7, is DGGITQSPKYLFRKEGQNVTLSCEQNLNHDAMYWYRQDPGQGLRLIYYSQIVNDFQKGDIAEGYSVSREKKESFPLTVTSAQKNPTAFYLCASSIWLADNYEQYFGPGTRLTVT.

The CDR3 DNA is TGTGCCAGCAGTGGATACGGACAGGGGACCTACGAGCAGTACTTC. Its translation is CASSGYGQGTYEQYF. The chain links TRBV6-1 to TRBJ2-7, with TRBD1 identical over 9 bases. The germline CDR1 and CDR2 sequences are MNHNS and SASEGT. This CDR3 has 15 residues. Trimming took 4 bases from V and 2 from J; bases not matched to a gene: 6.

The V and J genes are TRBV5-6 and TRBJ2-3; TRBD2 matches 9 bases. The V gene's germline CDR1 is SGHDT and CDR2 YYEEEE. The length of the CDR3 is 17 residues. V was pared by 1 base and J by 5 bases, with 11 bases of the junction left unmatched. As DNA, the CDR3 is TGTGCCAGCAGCTTGAGGCGATTAGCGGGAGTGGTAGATACGCAGTATTTT. Translated: CASSLRRLAGVVDTQYF.

Written as DNA, the CDR3 is TGTGCCAGCTCACCACCGGACAGGGGTTACAATGAGCAGTTCTTC. It specifies CASSPPDRGYNEQFF. The rearrangement links TRBV18 to TRBJ2-1, with 9 nucleotides matching TRBD1. CDR1 is KGHSH, CDR2 LQKENI, per germline. CDR3 length: 15 residues. J was trimmed by 4 bases and V by 0 bases; bases with no gene match: 1. Based on the CDR3 plus reference TRBV18 and TRBJ2-1, the full variable domain is NAGVMQNPRHLVRRRGQEARLRCSPMKGHSHVYWYRQLPEEGLKFMVYLQKENIIDESGMPKERFSAEFPKEGPSILRIQQVVRGDSAAYFCASSPPDRGYNEQFFGPGTRLTVL.

The chain carries TRBV14 and TRBJ1-2, with no clear D. V lost 1 base and J lost 5, with 5 bases in between. CDR1 and CDR2 from the germline V gene are SGHDN and FVKESK. This CDR3 is built from 12 residues. CDR3 loop: CASSQVNYGYTF. For the CDR3, the DNA is TGTGCCAGCAGCCAAGTAAATTATGGCTACACCTTC.

This chain links TRBV7-3 with TRBJ2-7, with 11 bases lining up with TRBD1. CDR1 and CDR2 from the germline V gene are SGHTA and FQGTGA. This CDR3 has 13 amino acids. V shed 5 bases and J 9 bases; nucleotides not matched to a gene: 6. The CDR3 nucleotides are TGTGCCAGCAGCCCCGGGACAGGGGGATCGCAGTACTTC. This gives the protein CASSPGTGGSQYF.

The chain carries TRBV5-1 and TRBJ2-7, with 7 bases aligning to TRBD1. V lost 5 bases and J lost 1; bases outside the gene matches: 6. The CDR3 has 14 residues. From germline, CDR1 is SGHRS and CDR2 YFSETQ. The DNA for the CDR3 is TGCGCCAGCAGGGGGACAGTAGAGTCCTACGAGCAGTACTTC. The encoded protein is CASRGTVESYEQYF.

This clone showed up just once. This CDR3 is CATSRVLVLGLEGATYEQYF. CDR3 in DNA: TGTGCCACCAGCAGAGTCCTGGTTTTGGGGCTAGAGGGAGCCACCTACGAGCAGTACTTC. The chain has TRBV15 and TRBJ2-7; D assignment may be TRBD1 or TRBD2 (5 bases each). Trimming pared 1 base from V and 2 bases from J, leaving 27 bases between. The CDR3 consists of 20 residues. Germline V gene lookup returns CDR1 LNHNV and CDR2 YYDKDF (reference sequence).

The genes are TRBV27 and TRBJ1-3; 9 bases are a match to TRBD1. Germline V gives CDR1 MNHEY, CDR2 SMNVEV (reference sequence). V lost 1 base and J lost 1; bases outside the gene matches: 5. This CDR3 is built from 17 residues. CDR3 sequence reads: CASSLLSGTGSGNTIYF. The DNA of the CDR3 is TGTGCCAGCAGTTTATTGTCTGGGACAGGGTCTGGAAACACCATATATTTT.

This chain connects TRBV7-3 to TRBJ2-3; TRBD2 aligns across 10 bases. CDR1 is SGHTA and CDR2 is FQGTGA in the germline V gene. The CDR3 has 15 residues. The junction had 5 bases not matched to a gene; V was cut back by 3 bases and J by 5 bases. The CDR3 loop is CASSFRAGGEDTQYF. The CDR3 DNA reads TGTGCCAGCAGCTTCCGAGCGGGGGGGGAAGATACGCAGTATTTT.

The CDR3 DNA sequence: TGTGCCAGCAGTTTAGAAGCGGGAGGAGGGTATGAGCAGTTCTTC. It codes for CASSLEAGGGYEQFF. The rearrangement joins TRBV27 to TRBJ2-1, with TRBD2 identical over 9 bases. Germline V CDR1 and CDR2: MNHEY, SMNVEV (reference sequence). This CDR3 comprises 15 residues. V lost 2 bases and J lost 8; bases outside the gene matches: 7.

The chain links TRBV21-1 to TRBJ2-7; the table's D call TRBD2 went unverified against the DNA. TRBV21-1 counts as a pseudogene. This CDR3 contains 15 residues. CDR3 nucleotide sequence: TGTGCCAGCAGCAACCATTACCGGGACTCCTACGAGCAGTACTTC. Amino acids: CASSNHYRDSYEQYF.

Here the CDR3 DNA reads TGTGCCAGCAGTTTAAAAACAGGTCTCAATCAGCCCCAGCATTTT. Translated, it gives CASSLKTGLNQPQHF. The chain recombines TRBV27 with TRBJ1-5; D may be TRBD1 (5 bases). Germline CDR1 and CDR2: MNHEY and SMNVEV (reference sequence). This CDR3 has 15 residues. Between the trimmed V and J ends, which lost 2 bases and 3 bases, there was a span of 11 bases.

This chain uses TRBV2 with TRBJ2-5; D uncertain. CDR3 size: 16 residues. V was cut by 3 bases and J by 0 bases, with 14 bases left in between. Germline loops: CDR1 SNHLY, CDR2 FYNNEI. Here the CDR3 reads CASSDSSFSYQETQYF. The CDR3 DNA reads TGTGCCAGCAGTGATTCCAGTTTCTCGTACCAAGAGACCCAGTACTTC.

The chain links TRBV4-1 to TRBJ2-7; 8 bases are a match to TRBD1. The CDR3 totals 15 residues. V dropped 1 base and J dropped 4; count of bases not matched to a gene: 6. The germline CDR1 and CDR2 sequences are MGHRA and YSYEKL. In DNA, the CDR3 is TGCGCCAGCAGCCAAGCGGCGACAGGGGTTTACGAGCAGTACTTC. Its protein is CASSQAATGVYEQYF.

This chain connects TRBV11-3 to TRBJ2-5, with D possibly called TRBD1 or TRBD2 (6 bases each). The CDR3 contains 15 residues. V lost 6 bases and J 0 bases, leaving 14 bases between the germline ends. Germline V CDR1 and CDR2: SGHNT, YENEEA. The CDR3 spells CASSKQGLYQETQYF. CDR3 DNA: TGTGCCAGCAGTAAACAGGGACTGTACCAAGAGACCCAGTACTTC.

V gene TRBV4-2 combines with J gene TRBJ1-1; D is unresolved. Germline CDR1 is LGHNA and CDR2 is YNFKEQ. The CDR3 contains 15 residues. Trimming cost V 3 bases and J 0 bases, with 11 bases left between them. For the CDR3, the DNA is TGTGCCAGCAGCCAGGGAATTTGGGTGAACACTGAAGCTTTCTTT. It specifies CASSQGIWVNTEAFF.

The count of this clone is one. The chain has TRBV11-3 and TRBJ1-2; D gene uncertain. The germline V gene encodes CDR1 SGHNT and CDR2 YENEEA. The CDR3 runs 13 residues. The ends were cut back, 6 bases at V and 8 bases at J, with 16 bases in the middle. The CDR3 DNA reads as TGTGCCAGCAGGTCACCTACAATGAGAGGCTACACCTTC. This encodes CASRSPTMRGYTF.

The genes are TRBV14 and TRBJ2-1; 9 bases are a match to TRBD2. CDR1 and CDR2 from the germline V gene are SGHDN and FVKESK. The CDR3 has 16 residues. The J segment lost 4 bases and the V segment lost 4 bases, leaving 8 bases of the junction unmatched. CDR3 in DNA: TGTGCCAGCAGCCTCCTGACTAGCGGAGGGTACAATGAGCAGTTCTTC. Translation gives CASSLLTSGGYNEQFF.

The J gene is TRBJ2-5, the V gene TRBV11-3; possible D gene TRBD2, 5 bases. The length of the CDR3 is 14 residues. The V end was cut by 0 bases, the J end by 4 bases, with 9 bases between. The germline gives CDR1 SGHNT, CDR2 YENEEA. The CDR3 coding sequence is TGTGCCAGCAGCTTAGATCCGGGGTCAGAGACCCAGTACTTC. Its translation is CASSLDPGSETQYF.

This rearrangement joins TRBV7-9 to TRBJ1-1; perhaps TRBD1 as D (5 bases). Germline values: CDR1 SEHNR, CDR2 FQNEAQ (reference sequence). The CDR3 has 15 amino acids. Trimming cost V 4 bases and J 1 base, with 13 bases left between them. The CDR3 reads CASSSGGAANTEAFF. In DNA form, the CDR3 reads TGTGCCAGCAGCTCGGGAGGGGCGGCGAACACTGAAGCTTTCTTT.

Worth noting for this clone: The junction shows a germline mismatch at one end, possibly a read error. The chain employs TRBV28 and TRBJ2-2; no firm D call. CDR3 length: 12 amino acids. Germline CDR1 and CDR2: MDHEN and SYDVKM. The CDR3 DNA follows: TGTGCCAGCGGTTTAACCACCGGGGAGCTGTTTTTT. The encoded protein is CASGLTTGELFF.

The V gene is TRBV19, the J gene TRBJ1-1; D unclear. V was pared by 4 bases and J by 1 base, with 13 bases between. Germline V gene sequence: CDR1 LNHDA, CDR2 SQIVND (reference sequence). The CDR3 totals 15 residues. DNA of the CDR3: TGTGCCAGTAGTAGAGAGAGCGGGGAGAACACTGAAGCTTTCTTT. It codes for CASSRESGENTEAFF.